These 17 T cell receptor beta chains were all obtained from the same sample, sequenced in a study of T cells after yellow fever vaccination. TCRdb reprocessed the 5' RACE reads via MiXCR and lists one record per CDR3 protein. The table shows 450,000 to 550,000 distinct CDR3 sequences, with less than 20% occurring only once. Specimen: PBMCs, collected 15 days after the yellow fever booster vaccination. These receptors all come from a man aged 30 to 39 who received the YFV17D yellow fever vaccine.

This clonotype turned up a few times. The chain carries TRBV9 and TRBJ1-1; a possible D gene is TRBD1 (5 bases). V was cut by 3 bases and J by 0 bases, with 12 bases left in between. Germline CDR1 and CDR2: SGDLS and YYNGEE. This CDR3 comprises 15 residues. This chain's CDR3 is CASSAPGSLNTEAFF. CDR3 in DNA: TGTGCCAGCAGCGCCCCAGGGAGCCTGAACACTGAAGCTTTCTTT.

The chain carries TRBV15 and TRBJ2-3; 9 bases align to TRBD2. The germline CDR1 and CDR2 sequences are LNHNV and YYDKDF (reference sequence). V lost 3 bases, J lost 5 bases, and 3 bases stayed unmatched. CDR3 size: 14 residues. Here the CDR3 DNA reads TGTGCCACCAGCAGTAGCGGGGGTGGAGATACGCAGTATTTT. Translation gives CATSSSGGGDTQYF. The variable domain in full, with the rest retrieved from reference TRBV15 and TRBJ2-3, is DAMVIQNPRYQVTQFGKPVTLSCSQTLNHNVMYWYQQKSSQAPKLLFHYYDKDFNNEADTPDNFQSRRPNTSFCFLDIRSPGLGDTAMYLCATSSSGGGDTQYFGPGTRLTVL.

Here the CDR3 DNA reads TGCAGTGCTAGACACTCTAGCGGGAGGGCCGAGTACTTC. Translated, it gives CSARHSSGRAEYF. The chain joins TRBV20-1 to TRBJ2-7, with TRBD2 identical over 12 bases. This CDR3 comprises 13 residues. V lost 2 bases and J lost 11; bases outside the gene matches: 7. The germline V gene has CDR1 DFQATT and CDR2 SNEGSKA (reference sequence).

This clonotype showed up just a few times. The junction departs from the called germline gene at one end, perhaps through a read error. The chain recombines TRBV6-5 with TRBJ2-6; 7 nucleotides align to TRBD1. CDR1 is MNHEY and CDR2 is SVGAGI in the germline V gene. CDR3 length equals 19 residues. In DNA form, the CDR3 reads TGTGCCATCAGTTCCTCGGGACAGACGTTTTTCTCTGGGGCCAACGTCCTGACTTTC. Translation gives CAISSSGQTFFSGANVLTF.

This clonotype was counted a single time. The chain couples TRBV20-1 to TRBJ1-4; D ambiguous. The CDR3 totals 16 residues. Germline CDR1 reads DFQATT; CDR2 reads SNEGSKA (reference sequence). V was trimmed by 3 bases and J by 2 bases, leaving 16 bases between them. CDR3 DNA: TGCAGTGCTAGTCCCCTGGGCCGTGCGACTAATGAAAAACTGTTTTTT. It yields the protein CSASPLGRATNEKLFF.

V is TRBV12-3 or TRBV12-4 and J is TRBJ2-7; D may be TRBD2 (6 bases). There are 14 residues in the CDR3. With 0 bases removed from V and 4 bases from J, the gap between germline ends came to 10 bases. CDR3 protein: CASSLAGSLYEQYF. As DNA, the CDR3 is TGTGCCAGCAGTTTAGCCGGGAGTCTGTACGAGCAGTACTTC.

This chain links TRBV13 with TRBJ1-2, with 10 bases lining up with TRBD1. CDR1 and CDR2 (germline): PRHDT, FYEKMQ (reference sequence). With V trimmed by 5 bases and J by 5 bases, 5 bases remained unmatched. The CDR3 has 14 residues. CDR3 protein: CASSLGTGEYGYTF. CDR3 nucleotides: TGTGCCAGCAGCCTGGGGACAGGGGAATATGGCTACACCTTC.

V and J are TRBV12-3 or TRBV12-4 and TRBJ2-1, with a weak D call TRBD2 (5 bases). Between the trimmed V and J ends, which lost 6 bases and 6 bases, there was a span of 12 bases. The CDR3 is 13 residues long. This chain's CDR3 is CASRDSGGNEQFF. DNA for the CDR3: TGTGCCAGCAGGGACTCCGGAGGCAATGAGCAGTTCTTC.

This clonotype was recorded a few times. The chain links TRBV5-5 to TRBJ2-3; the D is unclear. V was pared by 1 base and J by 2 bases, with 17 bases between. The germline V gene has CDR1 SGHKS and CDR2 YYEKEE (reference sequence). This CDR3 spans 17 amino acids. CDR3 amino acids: CASSLSFSTSSTDTQYF. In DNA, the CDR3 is TGTGCCAGCAGCTTGTCCTTTTCTACCTCCTCCACAGATACGCAGTATTTT.

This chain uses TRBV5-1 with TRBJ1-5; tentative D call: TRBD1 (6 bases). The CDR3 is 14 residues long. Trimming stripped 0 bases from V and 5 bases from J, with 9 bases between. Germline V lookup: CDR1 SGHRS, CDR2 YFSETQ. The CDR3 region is CASSLETGHQPQHF. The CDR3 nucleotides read TGCGCCAGCAGCTTGGAGACAGGTCATCAGCCCCAGCATTTT.

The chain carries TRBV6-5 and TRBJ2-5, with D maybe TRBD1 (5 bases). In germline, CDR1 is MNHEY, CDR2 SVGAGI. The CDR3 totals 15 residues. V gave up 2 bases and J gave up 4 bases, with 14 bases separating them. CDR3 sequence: CASSYQRTQGETQYF. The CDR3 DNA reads TGTGCCAGCAGTTACCAACGTACCCAGGGAGAGACCCAGTACTTC.

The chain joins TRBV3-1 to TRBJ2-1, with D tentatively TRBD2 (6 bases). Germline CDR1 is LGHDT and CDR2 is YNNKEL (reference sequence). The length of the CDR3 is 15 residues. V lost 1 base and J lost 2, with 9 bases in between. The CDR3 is CASSQAGAPYNEQFF. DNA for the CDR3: TGTGCCAGCAGCCAAGCGGGAGCGCCCTACAATGAGCAGTTCTTC.

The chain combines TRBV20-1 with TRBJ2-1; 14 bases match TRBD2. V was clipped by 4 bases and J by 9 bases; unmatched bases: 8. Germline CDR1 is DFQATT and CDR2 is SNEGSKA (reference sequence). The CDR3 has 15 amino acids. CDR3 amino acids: CSANLGLAGAGEQFF. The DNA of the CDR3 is TGCAGTGCTAACTTGGGACTAGCGGGAGCTGGTGAGCAGTTCTTC.

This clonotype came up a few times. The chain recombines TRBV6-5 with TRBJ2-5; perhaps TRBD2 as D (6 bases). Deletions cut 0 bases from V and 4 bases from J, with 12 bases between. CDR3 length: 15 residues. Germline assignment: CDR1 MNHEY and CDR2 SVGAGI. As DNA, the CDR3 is TGTGCCAGCAGTTACTCTGCCGGGGGTTTAGAGACCCAGTACTTC. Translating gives CASSYSAGGLETQYF.

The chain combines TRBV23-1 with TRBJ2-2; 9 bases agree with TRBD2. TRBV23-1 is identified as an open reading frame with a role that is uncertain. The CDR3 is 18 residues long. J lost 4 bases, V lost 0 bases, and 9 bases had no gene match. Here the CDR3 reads CASSQSRREGRGTGELFF. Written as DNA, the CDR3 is TGCGCCAGCAGTCAATCAAGGCGGGAGGGCCGGGGCACCGGGGAGCTGTTTTTT.

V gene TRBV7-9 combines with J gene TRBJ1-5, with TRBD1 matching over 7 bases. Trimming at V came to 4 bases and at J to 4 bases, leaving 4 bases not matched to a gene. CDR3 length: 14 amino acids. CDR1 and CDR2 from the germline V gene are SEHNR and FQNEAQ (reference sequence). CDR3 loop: CASSYWDSNQPQHF. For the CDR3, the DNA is TGTGCCAGCAGCTACTGGGACAGTAATCAGCCCCAGCATTTT.

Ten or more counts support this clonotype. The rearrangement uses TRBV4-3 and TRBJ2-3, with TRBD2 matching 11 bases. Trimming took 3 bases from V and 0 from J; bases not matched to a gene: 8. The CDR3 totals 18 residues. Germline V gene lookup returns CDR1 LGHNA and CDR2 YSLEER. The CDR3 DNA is TGCGCCAGCAGCCAGGATCCTAGCGGGAGGCCCAGCACAGATACGCAGTATTTT. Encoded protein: CASSQDPSGRPSTDTQYF.